The 14 T cell receptor beta chains given below trace back to one sample, sequenced in a study of shared clonotypes between healthy human individuals. Only in-frame clones appear in the TCRdb table, and some are missing; sequencing was by immunoSEQ multiplex PCR. The top ten hold around 13% of the sample, which has fewer than 550,000 clones, 60% to 80% seen once. Sequenced input: PBMCs. The receptors shown here come from a middle-aged woman in good health. Some clones in this sample may be carry-over from other donors' samples.

The rearrangement links TRBV10-3 to TRBJ2-2; the match to TRBD1 covers 8 bases. This CDR3 has 15 amino acids. CDR1 is ENHRY, CDR2 SYGVKD, per germline. V was clipped by 10 bases and J by 3 bases; unmatched bases: 10. CDR3 sequence (DNA): TGTGCCACCACTTCAGGGGGCTCGGACACCGGGGAGCTGTTTTTT. Translated: CATTSGGSDTGELFF.

The V gene is TRBV30, the J gene TRBJ1-1, with TRBD1 as a possible D gene (6 bases). The V end lost 5 bases, the J end lost 5 bases, and 15 bases lay between the germline ends. The CDR3 sequence is 13 residues long. In germline, CDR1 is GTSNPN, CDR2 SVGIG (reference sequence). The CDR3, as DNA: TGTGCCTGGGAAGGGGGGGTGCGAACTGAAGCTTTCTTT. It codes for CAWEGGVRTEAFF.

The chain links TRBV7-9 to TRBJ1-1; a possible D gene is TRBD1 (5 bases). Germline CDR1 SEHNR, CDR2 FQNEAQ (reference sequence). Trimming cost V 5 bases and J 6 bases, with 19 bases left between them. CDR3 length equals 15 residues. The CDR3 DNA is TGTGCCAGCAGCCCCCAGACAGCTTCCTCCTCTGAAGCTTTCTTT. Amino acids: CASSPQTASSSEAFF.

The chain employs TRBV4-1 and TRBJ1-4, with D perhaps TRBD1 (5 bases). V was clipped by 1 base and J by 0 bases, with 9 bases between them. The CDR3 runs 16 residues. Germline V gene data show CDR1 as MGHRA and CDR2 as YSYEKL. The CDR3 coding sequence is TGCGCCAGCAGCCAAGGGACACAACCAACTAATGAAAAACTGTTTTTT. The encoded protein is CASSQGTQPTNEKLFF.

This clone was seen at least ten times. The chain combines TRBV7-8 with TRBJ2-1; 8 bases map to TRBD2. Germline trimming cut 7 bases from V and 2 bases from J; bases unmatched to any gene: 7. Germline CDR1 reads SGHVS; CDR2 reads FQNEAQ. The CDR3 has 15 amino acids. The CDR3 DNA is TGTGCCAGCACGGGAGGGCCTGGCGCCTACAATGAGCAGTTCTTC. It encodes CASTGGPGAYNEQFF.

The table lists this clone with a count of one. This sequence joins TRBV16 and TRBJ2-5; D is unclear. The CDR3 length is 14 residues. Looked up from germline, CDR1 is KGHSY and CDR2 is FQNENV. Trimming took 2 bases from V and 5 from J, leaving 12 bases between them. CDR3: CASSQEALRETQYF. The CDR3 DNA reads as TGTGCCAGCAGCCAAGAGGCTCTGAGGGAGACCCAGTACTTC.

This chain connects TRBV5-6 to TRBJ2-1; TRBD1 matches 9 bases. V trimming: 0 bases; J trimming: 7 bases; junction bases outside the gene matches: 5. Germline loops: CDR1 SGHDT, CDR2 YYEEEE. This CDR3 has 15 residues. DNA for the CDR3: TGTGCCAGCAGCTTGGGGACAGGGGTTGGGAATGAGCAGTTCTTC. Translating it yields CASSLGTGVGNEQFF.

V and J are TRBV10-3 and TRBJ2-7; 7 bases align to TRBD2. J gave up 3 bases and V 11 bases, and 10 bases lay outside the gene matches. The CDR3 is 13 residues long. CDR1 ENHRY and CDR2 SYGVKD come from the germline V gene. The CDR3 loop is CASQRGLDYEQYF. The CDR3 DNA sequence: TGTGCCTCACAGCGGGGACTTGACTACGAGCAGTACTTC.

In regard to this clone: A read error may be the cause here, since a much bigger clone is one base away. This same CDR3 is encoded by further DNA sequences in the sample. The chain joins TRBV2 to TRBJ1-1; no reliable D call. Between the trimmed V and J ends, which lost 1 base and 12 bases, there was a span of 6 bases. CDR3 size: 10 residues. CDR1 is SNHLY and CDR2 is FYNNEI in the germline V gene. CDR3 sequence (DNA): TGTGCCAGCAGTGAAGTAGAATCTTTCTTT. It specifies CASSEVESFF.

The count of this clone is one. The chain uses TRBV18 and TRBJ1-2, with TRBD1 as a possible D gene (5 bases). Trimming stripped 3 bases from V and 7 bases from J, with 12 bases between. Per the germline V gene, CDR1 is KGHSH and CDR2 is LQKENI. The CDR3 extends over 13 amino acids. The CDR3, as DNA: TGTGCCAGCTCACCCGACAGACAATTTGGCTACACCTTC. Protein sequence: CASSPDRQFGYTF.

The chain joins TRBV19 to TRBJ2-3; possible D gene TRBD1, 5 bases. The CDR3 length is 13 residues. Germline V gene data show CDR1 as LNHDA and CDR2 as SQIVND (reference sequence). V dropped 9 bases and J dropped 4 bases, with 14 bases sitting between them. CDR3 DNA: TGTGCCAGCGCGCGGCAGGGCGCAGATACGCAGTATTTT. Residues: CASARQGADTQYF.

This clone came up a few times. The chain is built from TRBV19 and TRBJ1-1; D gene uncertain. The germline V and J ends were trimmed by 1 base and 7 bases, with 10 bases remaining between them. CDR1 is LNHDA and CDR2 is SQIVND in the germline V gene (reference sequence). CDR3 length: 13 residues. The CDR3 nucleotides are TGTGCCAGTAGTATAGGAGAGGGTATTGAAGCTTTCTTT. Amino acid sequence: CASSIGEGIEAFF.

The chain has TRBV4-1 and TRBJ2-1; 10 nucleotides agree with TRBD2. CDR1 is MGHRA, CDR2 YSYEKL, per germline. The CDR3 covers 16 residues. Trimming at V came to 4 bases and at J to 8 bases, leaving 11 bases not matched to a gene. CDR3 sequence reads: CASSPKGLAGVDEQFF. In nucleotides, the CDR3 is TGCGCCAGCAGCCCAAAGGGTCTAGCGGGAGTCGATGAGCAGTTCTTC.

This clone was recorded many times. The V gene is TRBV7-9, the J gene TRBJ2-1; the D is unclear. Germline V gene data show CDR1 as SEHNR and CDR2 as FQNEAQ (reference sequence). V was trimmed by 5 bases and J by 5 bases, leaving 19 bases between them. This CDR3 is built from 16 residues. Here the CDR3 DNA reads TGTGCCAGCAGCGCATTTATTGCAGGCCCTCACAATGAGCAGTTCTTC. This codes for CASSAFIAGPHNEQFF.